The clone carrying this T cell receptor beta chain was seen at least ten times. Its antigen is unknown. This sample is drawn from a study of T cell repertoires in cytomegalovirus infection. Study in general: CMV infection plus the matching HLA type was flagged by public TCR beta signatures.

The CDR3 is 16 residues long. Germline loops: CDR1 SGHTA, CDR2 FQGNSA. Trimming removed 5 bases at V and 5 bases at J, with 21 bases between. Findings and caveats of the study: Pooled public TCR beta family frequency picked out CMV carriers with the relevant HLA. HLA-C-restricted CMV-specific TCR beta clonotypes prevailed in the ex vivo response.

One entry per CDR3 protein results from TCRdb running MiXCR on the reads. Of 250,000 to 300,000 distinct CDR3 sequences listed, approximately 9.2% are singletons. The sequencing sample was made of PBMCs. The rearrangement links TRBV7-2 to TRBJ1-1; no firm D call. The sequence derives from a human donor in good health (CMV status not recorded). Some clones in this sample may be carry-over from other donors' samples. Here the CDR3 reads CASSQIPPGMGTEAFF. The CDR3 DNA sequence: TGTGCCAGCAGCCAAATACCCCCCGGGATGGGGACTGAAGCTTTCTTT.